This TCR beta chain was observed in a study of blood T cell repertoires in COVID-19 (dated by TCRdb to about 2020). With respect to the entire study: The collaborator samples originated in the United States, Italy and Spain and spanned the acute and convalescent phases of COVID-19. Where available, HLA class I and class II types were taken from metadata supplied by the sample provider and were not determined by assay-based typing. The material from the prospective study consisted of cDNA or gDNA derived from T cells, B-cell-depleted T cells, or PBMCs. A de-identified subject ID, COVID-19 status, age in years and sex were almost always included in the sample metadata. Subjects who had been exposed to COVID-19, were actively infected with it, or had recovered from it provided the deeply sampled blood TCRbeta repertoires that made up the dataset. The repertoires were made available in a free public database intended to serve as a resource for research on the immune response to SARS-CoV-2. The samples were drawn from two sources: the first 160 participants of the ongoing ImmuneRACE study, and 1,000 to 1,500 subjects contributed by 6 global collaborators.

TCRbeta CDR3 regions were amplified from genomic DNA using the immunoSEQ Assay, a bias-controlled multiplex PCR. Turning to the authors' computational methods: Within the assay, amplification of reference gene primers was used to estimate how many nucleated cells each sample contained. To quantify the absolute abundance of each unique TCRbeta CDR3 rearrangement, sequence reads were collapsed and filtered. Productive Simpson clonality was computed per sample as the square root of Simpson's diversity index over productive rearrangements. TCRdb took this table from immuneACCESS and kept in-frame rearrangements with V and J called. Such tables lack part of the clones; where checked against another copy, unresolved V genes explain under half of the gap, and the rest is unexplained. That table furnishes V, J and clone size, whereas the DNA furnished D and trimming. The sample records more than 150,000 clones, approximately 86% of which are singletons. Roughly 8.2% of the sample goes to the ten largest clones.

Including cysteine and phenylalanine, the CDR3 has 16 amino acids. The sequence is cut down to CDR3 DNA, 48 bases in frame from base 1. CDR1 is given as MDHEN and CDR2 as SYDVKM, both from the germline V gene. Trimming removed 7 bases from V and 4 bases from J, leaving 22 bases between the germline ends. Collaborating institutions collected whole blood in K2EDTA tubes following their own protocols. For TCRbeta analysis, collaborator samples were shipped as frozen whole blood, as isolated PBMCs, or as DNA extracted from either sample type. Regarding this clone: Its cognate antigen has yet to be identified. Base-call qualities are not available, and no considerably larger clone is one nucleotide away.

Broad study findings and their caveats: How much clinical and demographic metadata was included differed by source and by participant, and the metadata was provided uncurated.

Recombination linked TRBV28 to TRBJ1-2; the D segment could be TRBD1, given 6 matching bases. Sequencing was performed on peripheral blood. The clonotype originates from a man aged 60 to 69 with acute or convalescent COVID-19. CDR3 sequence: CASNLPGGRDIYGYTF. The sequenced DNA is TGTGCCAGCAACCTTCCGGGGGGACGGGACATCTATGGCTACACCTTC.